The source of this T cell receptor (beta chain) is a study of post-analysis software for immune sequencing data. In germline, CDR1 is MGHDK, CDR2 SYGVNS. The length of the CDR3 is 15 residues. V was pared by 4 bases and J by 0 bases, with 6 bases of the junction left unmatched. Built from TCR beta cDNA, the libraries had unique molecular identifiers in them. MiXCR, applied by TCRdb to the PCR reads, yields one record per CDR3 protein. The sample carries some 890,000 distinct CDR3 sequences, approximately 57% recorded once. General study findings and limits: There were about 5 TRBV segments more frequent in patients than controls, and TRBV5-6, TRBV5-1 and TRBV20-1 were among them.

There are a few counts of this clonotype. Its antigen is unidentified. The chain combines TRBV25-1 with TRBJ2-7; TRBD2 matches at 7 bases. The sequencing sample was made of blood. The clonotype originates from a girl aged 10 to 17 with multiple sclerosis. Here the CDR3 reads CASSVSGTLSYEQYF. The CDR3 region has the DNA TGTGCCAGCAGTGTAAGCGGGACCCTCTCCTACGAGCAGTACTTC.